The 21 T cell receptor beta chains listed next were all sequenced from one sample in a study of siplizumab effects on memory and regulatory T cells. This table comes from immunoSEQ multiplex PCR, and its TCRdb copy is limited to in-frame clones, with some not included. The sample consists of about 87,000 clones, over 80% of them appearing once. Sequences were obtained from Tregs sorted from blood. The receptors originated from a human donor in good health.

The chain couples TRBV18 to TRBJ2-1; perhaps TRBD2 as D (6 bases). Germline lookup yields CDR1 KGHSH and CDR2 LQKENI. Trimming took 3 bases from V and 4 from J, leaving 13 bases between them. CDR3 length: 15 residues. The CDR3 region has the DNA TGTGCCAGCTCACCCGGGACTTCGGTATACAATGAGCAGTTCTTC. Amino acid sequence: CASSPGTSVYNEQFF.

The gene calls are TRBV6-1 and TRBJ1-6; TRBD1 agrees at 9 bases. V shed 6 bases and J 9 bases; nucleotides not matched to a gene: 9. Per germline, CDR1 MNHNS and CDR2 SASEGT. The CDR3 has 15 amino acids. The CDR3 loop is CASRPPGQGFSPLHF. The CDR3 DNA sequence: TGTGCCAGCAGACCTCCGGGACAGGGATTTTCACCCCTCCACTTT.

The rearrangement joins TRBV4-1 to TRBJ1-2; possibly TRBD1 for D (6 bases). The length of the CDR3 is 17 residues. Germline assignment: CDR1 MGHRA and CDR2 YSYEKL. Deletions cut 3 bases from V and 6 bases from J, with 23 bases between. This CDR3 reads CASSHAPRSGAFNGYTF. The CDR3 nucleotides read TGCGCCAGCAGCCACGCTCCCCGTTCGGGGGCGTTCAATGGCTACACCTTC.

The gene calls are TRBV18 and TRBJ2-6; TRBD2 aligns across 7 bases. Germline V gives CDR1 KGHSH, CDR2 LQKENI. Trimming removed 0 bases from V and 4 bases from J; junction bases left unmatched: 9. The CDR3 has 18 residues. The DNA of the CDR3 is TGTGCCAGCTCACCACCTTGGGCCAACGGGAGGGGGGCCAACGTCCTGACTTTC. It encodes CASSPPWANGRGANVLTF.

CDR3 amino acids: CASSSTGAGAYNEQFF. The CDR3 bases are TGTGCCAGCAGTTCGACAGGGGCGGGGGCCTACAATGAGCAGTTCTTC. The rearrangement uses TRBV28 and TRBJ2-1; D is perhaps TRBD1 (8 bases). V lost 4 bases and J 2 bases, leaving 15 bases between the germline ends. CDR1 is MDHEN, CDR2 SYDVKM, per germline. CDR3 length: 16 residues.

The V and J genes are TRBV6-5 and TRBJ2-4; D gene uncertain. This CDR3 region has 13 residues. V shed 10 bases and J shed 7 bases, with 17 bases lying between them. Looked up from germline, CDR1 is MNHEY and CDR2 is SVGAGI. The CDR3 DNA reads TGTGCCACCAGAGGACCGGGTCGGAACATTCAGTACTTC. Protein sequence: CATRGPGRNIQYF.

The chain couples TRBV7-3 to TRBJ2-1; 13 positions agree with TRBD2. Germline V gene lookup returns CDR1 SGHTA and CDR2 FQGTGA. J gave up 4 bases and V 4 bases, and 4 bases lay outside the gene matches. The CDR3 consists of 16 residues. DNA of the CDR3: TGTGCCAGCAGCTCCGAGACTAGCGGGGGGTACAATGAGCAGTTCTTC. Amino acids: CASSSETSGGYNEQFF.

J is TRBJ1-5 and V is TRBV2; D is perhaps TRBD1 (6 bases). Trimming removed 10 bases at V and 6 bases at J, with 16 bases between. Germline values: CDR1 SNHLY, CDR2 FYNNEI. This CDR3 has 13 residues. CDR3 in DNA: TGTGCCATAATGGGTAGCAGGGGTCAGCCCCAGCATTTT. It codes for CAIMGSRGQPQHF.

The chain employs TRBV19 and TRBJ1-5; D may be TRBD1 (5 bases). The germline V and J ends were trimmed by 3 bases and 1 base, with 16 bases remaining between them. CDR1 LNHDA and CDR2 SQIVND come from the germline V gene (reference sequence). CDR3 length: 17 residues. The CDR3 DNA is TGTGCCAGTAGTATGGCGCCCGTCTGGGGGAGCAATCAGCCCCAGCATTTT. Translation gives CASSMAPVWGSNQPQHF.

V is TRBV25-1 and J is TRBJ1-6; D call uncertain. Germline V lookup: CDR1 MGHDK, CDR2 SYGVNS. V was trimmed by 3 bases and J by 9 bases, leaving 12 bases between them. This CDR3 has 14 residues. The CDR3: CASSDPYIGSPLHF. CDR3 sequence (DNA): TGTGCCAGCAGTGACCCCTATATCGGTTCACCCCTCCACTTT.

V gene TRBV27 combines with J gene TRBJ2-5, with a possible D match to TRBD2 (6 bases). This CDR3 is built from 15 residues. Germline V lookup: CDR1 MNHEY, CDR2 SMNVEV (reference sequence). V was pared by 0 bases and J by 2 bases, with 10 bases between. CDR3 in amino acids: CASSLSPGGQETQYF. DNA of the CDR3: TGTGCCAGCAGTTTATCTCCCGGGGGACAAGAGACCCAGTACTTC.

The chain links TRBV27 to TRBJ1-1; D is possibly TRBD1 (5 bases). Between the trimmed V and J ends, which lost 3 bases and 5 bases, there was a span of 16 bases. CDR3 length: 15 residues. The V gene's germline CDR1 is MNHEY and CDR2 SMNVEV (reference sequence). The CDR3 loop is CASSFRAGLRTEAFF. As DNA, the CDR3 is TGTGCCAGCAGTTTCCGGGCAGGGTTGCGGACTGAAGCTTTCTTT.

The CDR3: CASKGRGQRGGYTF. The CDR3 DNA reads as TGTGCCAGCAAAGGCAGGGGGCAGCGGGGTGGCTACACCTTC. This chain uses TRBV6-1 with TRBJ1-2; 8 positions agree with TRBD1. This CDR3 spans 14 amino acids. The germline gives CDR1 MNHNS, CDR2 SASEGT. The junction had 11 bases not matched to a gene; V was cut back by 7 bases and J by 7 bases.

In DNA, the CDR3 is TGTGCCAGCAGCCCACAGGGACTCAATGAGCAGTTCTTC. It specifies CASSPQGLNEQFF. V usage is TRBV11-3 and J usage is TRBJ2-1, with D perhaps matching TRBD1 or TRBD2 (6 bases each). The CDR3 spans 13 residues. Germline V CDR1 and CDR2: SGHNT, YENEEA. V was clipped by 5 bases and J by 6 bases, with 11 bases between them.

This clone came up once. The rearrangement uses TRBV11-1 and TRBJ2-1, with 8 nucleotides matching TRBD2. CDR1 is SGHAT, CDR2 FQDESV, per germline (reference sequence). This CDR3 has 16 residues. The V segment lost 5 bases and the J segment 3 bases; nucleotides outside the gene matches: 9. The CDR3 is CASSPRAGVVYNEQFF. CDR3 bases: TGTGCCAGCAGCCCCCGAGCGGGGGTGGTCTACAATGAGCAGTTCTTC.

In DNA, the CDR3 is TGTGCCAGCAGTGTTCGACAGGGGGGATCCTACGAGCAGTACTTC. It yields the protein CASSVRQGGSYEQYF. The rearrangement joins TRBV2 to TRBJ2-7, with TRBD1 matching 9 bases. The CDR3 length is 15 residues. J was trimmed by 1 base and V by 4 bases; bases with no gene match: 5. Germline CDR1 reads SNHLY; CDR2 reads FYNNEI.

This clone was observed a single time. This chain joins TRBV28 and TRBJ2-7, with 11 bases that match TRBD2. The V gene's germline CDR1 is MDHEN and CDR2 SYDVKM. CDR3 length: 17 residues. The V gene end was trimmed by 3 bases and the J gene end by 2 bases; junction bases not matched to a gene: 9. The CDR3 DNA sequence: TGTGCCAGCAGTTTTGGGCTAGCGGGGGGCCACCCCTACGAGCAGTACTTC. Translating gives CASSFGLAGGHPYEQYF.

J is TRBJ1-1 and V is TRBV30; no definite D call. From germline, CDR1 is GTSNPN and CDR2 SVGIG (reference sequence). The ends were cut back, 4 bases at V and 1 base at J, with 4 bases in the middle. The CDR3 contains 11 residues. The CDR3 DNA reads TGTGCCTGGATGGAGAACACTGAAGCTTTCTTT. It codes for CAWMENTEAFF.

The CDR3 sequence is CASSAQQGQVYEQYF. CDR3 coding DNA: TGTGCCAGCAGCGCCCAACAGGGTCAGGTCTACGAGCAGTACTTC. The V call is TRBV9, the J call TRBJ2-7; tentatively, D is TRBD1 (6 bases). The CDR3 has 15 residues. Germline values: CDR1 SGDLS, CDR2 YYNGEE. Trimming left V 3 bases short and J 3 bases short, with 16 bases between.

The table lists this clone with a count of one. This chain uses TRBV6-1 with TRBJ1-1, with a tentative D call TRBD1 (5 bases). Deletions cut 4 bases from V and 11 bases from J, with 11 bases between. This CDR3 has 11 residues. Germline assignment: CDR1 MNHNS and CDR2 SASEGT. This chain's CDR3 is CASSVQGRAFF. The CDR3 DNA follows: TGTGCCAGCAGTGTCCAGGGTCGCGCTTTCTTT.

The CDR3 coding sequence is TGTGCCAGCAGCCAGGCCTTTGAGCAGTACTTC. Its translation: CASSQAFEQYF. This chain links TRBV7-9 with TRBJ2-5, with D unclear. The CDR3 covers 11 residues. CDR1 and CDR2 (germline): SEHNR, FQNEAQ (reference sequence). V was trimmed by 5 bases and J by 11 bases, leaving 12 bases between them.